The following is a TCR beta chain sequence with its context. Method: immunoSEQ multiplex PCR; TCRdb's copy keeps in-frame clones and lacks some. This repertoire shows hundreds of thousands of clones, approximately 88% found once; its top ten account for about 1.5%. Indicated treatment: 15 to 20 received Ad26.COV2.S at low or high dose, single or two shots; about 5 received placebo; per-sample allocation not given. Day 63 following the first vaccine or placebo injection was when the samples were taken. These data are taken from a study of Ad26.COV2.S vaccination and SARS-CoV-2 variants. Germline-derived CDR1 and CDR2 are MNHEY and SVGAGI. There are 13 residues in the CDR3. The V gene lost 0 bases and the J gene lost 7 bases, with 10 bases spanning the gap.

The chain has TRBV6-5 and TRBJ2-7, with a weak D call TRBD2 (5 bases). The clonotype originates from a person aged 18 to 59 who received the Ad26.COV2.S COVID-19 vaccine or a placebo. Here the sequenced sample was peripheral blood, taken in a trial of Ad26.COV2.S vaccine versus placebo. The CDR3 DNA sequence: TGTGCCAGCAGTTACTCGGCTCCGGGGGAGCAGTACTTC. Translation: CASSYSAPGEQYF.